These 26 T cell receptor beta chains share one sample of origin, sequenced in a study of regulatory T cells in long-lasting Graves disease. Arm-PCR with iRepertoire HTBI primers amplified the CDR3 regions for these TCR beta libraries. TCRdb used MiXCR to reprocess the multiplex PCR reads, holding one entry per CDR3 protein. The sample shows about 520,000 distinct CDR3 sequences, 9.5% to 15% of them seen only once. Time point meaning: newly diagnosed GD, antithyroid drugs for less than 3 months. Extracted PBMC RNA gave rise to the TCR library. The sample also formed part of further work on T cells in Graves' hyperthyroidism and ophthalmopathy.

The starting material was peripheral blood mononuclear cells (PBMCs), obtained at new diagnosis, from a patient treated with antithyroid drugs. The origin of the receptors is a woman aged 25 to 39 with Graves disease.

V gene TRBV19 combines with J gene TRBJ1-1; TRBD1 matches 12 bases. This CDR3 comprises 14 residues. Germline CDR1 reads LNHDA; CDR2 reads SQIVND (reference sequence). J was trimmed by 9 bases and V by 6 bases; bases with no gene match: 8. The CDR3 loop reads CASRVGQGAKKAFF. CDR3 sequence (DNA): TGTGCCAGTAGGGTGGGACAGGGGGCAAAGAAAGCTTTCTTT.

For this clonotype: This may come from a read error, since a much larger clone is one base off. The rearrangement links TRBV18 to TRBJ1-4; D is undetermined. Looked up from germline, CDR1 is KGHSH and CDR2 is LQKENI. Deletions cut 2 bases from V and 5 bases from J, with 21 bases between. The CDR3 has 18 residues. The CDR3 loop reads CASSPYKRAEPANEKLFF. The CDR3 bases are TGTGCCAGCTCACCATATAAGAGAGCAGAGCCGGCGAATGAAAAACTGTTTTTT.

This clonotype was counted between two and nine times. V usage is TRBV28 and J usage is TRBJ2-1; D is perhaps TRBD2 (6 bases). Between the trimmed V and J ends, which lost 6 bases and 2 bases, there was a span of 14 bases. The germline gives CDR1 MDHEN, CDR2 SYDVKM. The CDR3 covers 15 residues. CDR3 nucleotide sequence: TGTGCCAGCAGGTTGTGGGACTCGACCTACAATGAGCAGTTCTTC. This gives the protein CASRLWDSTYNEQFF.

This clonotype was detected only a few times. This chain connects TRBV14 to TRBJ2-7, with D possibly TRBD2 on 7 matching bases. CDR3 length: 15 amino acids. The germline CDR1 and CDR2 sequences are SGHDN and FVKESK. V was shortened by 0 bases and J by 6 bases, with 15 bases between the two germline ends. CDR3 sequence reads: CASSQDRARGGEQYF. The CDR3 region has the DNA TGTGCCAGCAGCCAAGATAGGGCGAGGGGGGGCGAGCAGTACTTC.

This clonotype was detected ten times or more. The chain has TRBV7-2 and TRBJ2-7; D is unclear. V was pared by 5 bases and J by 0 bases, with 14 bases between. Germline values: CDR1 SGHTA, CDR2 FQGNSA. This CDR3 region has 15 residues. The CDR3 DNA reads TGTGCCAGCAGCCGACGGCCCTCCGACTCCTACGAGCAGTACTTC. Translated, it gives CASSRRPSDSYEQYF. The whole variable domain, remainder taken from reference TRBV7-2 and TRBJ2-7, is GAGVSQSPSNKVTEKGKDVELRCDPISGHTALYWYRQSLGQGLEFLIYFQGNSAPDKSGLPSDRFSAERTGGSVSTLTIQRTQQEDSAVYLCASSRRPSDSYEQYFGPGTRLTVT.

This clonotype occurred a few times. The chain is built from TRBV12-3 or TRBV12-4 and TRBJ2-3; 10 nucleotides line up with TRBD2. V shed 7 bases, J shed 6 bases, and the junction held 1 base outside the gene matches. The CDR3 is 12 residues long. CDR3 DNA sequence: TGTGCCAGCAAGACTAGCGGGGATACGCAGTATTTT. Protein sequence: CASKTSGDTQYF.

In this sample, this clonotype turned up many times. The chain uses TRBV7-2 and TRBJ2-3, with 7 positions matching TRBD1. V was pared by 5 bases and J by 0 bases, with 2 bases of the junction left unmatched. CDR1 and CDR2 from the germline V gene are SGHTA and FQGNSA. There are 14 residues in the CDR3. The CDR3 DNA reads TGTGCCAGCAGCAAACAGGGGAGCACAGATACGCAGTATTTT. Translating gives CASSKQGSTDTQYF.

This CDR3 is CASSYSVSGTDTQYF. DNA of the CDR3: TGTGCCAGCAGTTACTCTGTTTCCGGGACAGATACGCAGTATTTT. V is TRBV6-5 and J is TRBJ2-3; D not certain. Between the trimmed V and J ends, which lost 0 bases and 3 bases, there was a span of 10 bases. Germline CDR1 and CDR2: MNHEY and SVGAGI. CDR3 length: 15 amino acids.

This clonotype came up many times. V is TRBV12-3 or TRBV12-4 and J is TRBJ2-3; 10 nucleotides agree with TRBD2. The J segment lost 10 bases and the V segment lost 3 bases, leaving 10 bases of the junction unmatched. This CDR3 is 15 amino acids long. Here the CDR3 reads CASSFFGTSDYSQYF. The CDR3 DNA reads TGTGCCAGCAGTTTCTTCGGGACTAGCGACTACTCGCAGTATTTT.

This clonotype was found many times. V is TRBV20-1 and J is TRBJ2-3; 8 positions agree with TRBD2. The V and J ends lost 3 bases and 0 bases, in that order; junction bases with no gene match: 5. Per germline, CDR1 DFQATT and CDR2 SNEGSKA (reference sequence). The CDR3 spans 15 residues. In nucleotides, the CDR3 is TGCAGTGCTAGGGGACGGGAGGGAAGCACAGATACGCAGTATTTT. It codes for CSARGREGSTDTQYF.

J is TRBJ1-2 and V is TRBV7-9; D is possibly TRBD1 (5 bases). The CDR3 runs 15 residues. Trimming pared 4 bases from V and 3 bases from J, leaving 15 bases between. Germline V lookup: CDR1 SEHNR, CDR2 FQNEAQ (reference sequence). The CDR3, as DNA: TGTGCCAGCAGCTCCTTTCGGGGGAGGTACTATGGCTACACCTTC. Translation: CASSSFRGRYYGYTF.

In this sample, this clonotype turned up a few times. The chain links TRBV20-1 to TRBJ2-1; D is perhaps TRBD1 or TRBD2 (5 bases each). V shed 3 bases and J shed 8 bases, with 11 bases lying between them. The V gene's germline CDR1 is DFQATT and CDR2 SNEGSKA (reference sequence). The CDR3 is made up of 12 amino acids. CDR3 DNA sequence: TGCAGTGCTAGGCCGGGGCTTGATGAGCAGTTCTTC. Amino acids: CSARPGLDEQFF.

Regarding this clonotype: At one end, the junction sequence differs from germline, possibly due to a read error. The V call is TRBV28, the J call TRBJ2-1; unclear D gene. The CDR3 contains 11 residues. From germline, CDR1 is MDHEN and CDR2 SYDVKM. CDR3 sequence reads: CVSLWYNEQFF. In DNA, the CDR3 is TGTGTCAGCCTGTGGTACAATGAGCAGTTCTTC.

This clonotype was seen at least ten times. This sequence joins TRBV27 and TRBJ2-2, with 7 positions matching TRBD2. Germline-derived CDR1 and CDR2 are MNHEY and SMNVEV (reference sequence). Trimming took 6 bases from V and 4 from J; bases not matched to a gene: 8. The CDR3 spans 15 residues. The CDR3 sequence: CASSRRGTLTGELFF. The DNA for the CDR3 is TGTGCCAGCAGCCGGCGGGGGACCCTCACCGGGGAGCTGTTTTTT.

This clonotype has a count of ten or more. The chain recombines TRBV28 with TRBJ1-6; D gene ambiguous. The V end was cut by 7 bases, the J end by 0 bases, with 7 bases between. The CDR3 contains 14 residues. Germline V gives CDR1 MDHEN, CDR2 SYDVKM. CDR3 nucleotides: TGTGCCAGCATCCACAGCTCCTATAATTCACCCCTCCACTTT. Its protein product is CASIHSSYNSPLHF.

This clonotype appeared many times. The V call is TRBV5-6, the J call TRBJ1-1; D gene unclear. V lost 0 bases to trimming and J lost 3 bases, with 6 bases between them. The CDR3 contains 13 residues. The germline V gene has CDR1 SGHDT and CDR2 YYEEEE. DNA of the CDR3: TGTGCCAGCAGCTTGGTGATGGACACTGAAGCTTTCTTT. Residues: CASSLVMDTEAFF.

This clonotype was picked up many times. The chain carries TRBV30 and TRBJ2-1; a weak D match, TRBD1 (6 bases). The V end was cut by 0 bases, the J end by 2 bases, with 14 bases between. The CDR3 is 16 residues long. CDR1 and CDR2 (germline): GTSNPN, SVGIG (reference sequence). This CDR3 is CAWSVFSAGAYNEQFF. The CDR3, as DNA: TGTGCCTGGAGTGTATTCTCGGCAGGGGCCTACAATGAGCAGTTCTTC.

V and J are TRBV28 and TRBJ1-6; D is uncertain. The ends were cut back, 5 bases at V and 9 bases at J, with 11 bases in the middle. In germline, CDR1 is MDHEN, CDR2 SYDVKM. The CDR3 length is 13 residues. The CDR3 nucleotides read TGTGCCAGCAGTACCTACTACAGTTCACCCCTCCACTTT. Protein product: CASSTYYSSPLHF.

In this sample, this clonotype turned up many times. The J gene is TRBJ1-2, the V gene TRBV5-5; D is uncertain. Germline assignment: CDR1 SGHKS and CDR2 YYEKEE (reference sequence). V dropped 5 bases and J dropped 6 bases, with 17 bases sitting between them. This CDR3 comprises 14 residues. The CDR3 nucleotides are TGTGCCAGCAGACTTGGAGGGAGTCTAAATGGCTACACCTTC. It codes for CASRLGGSLNGYTF.

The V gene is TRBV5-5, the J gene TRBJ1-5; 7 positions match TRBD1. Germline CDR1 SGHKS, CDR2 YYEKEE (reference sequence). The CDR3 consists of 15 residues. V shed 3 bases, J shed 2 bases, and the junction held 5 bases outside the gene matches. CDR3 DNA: TGTGCCAGCAGCTCAGGGACAGAGGGCAATCAGCCCCAGCATTTT. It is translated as CASSSGTEGNQPQHF.

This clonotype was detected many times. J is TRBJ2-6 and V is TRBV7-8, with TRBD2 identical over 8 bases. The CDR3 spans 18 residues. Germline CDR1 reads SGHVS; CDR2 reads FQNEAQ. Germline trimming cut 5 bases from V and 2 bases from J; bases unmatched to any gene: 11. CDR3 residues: CASSHSGAGGTGANVLTF. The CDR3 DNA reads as TGTGCCAGCAGCCATTCCGGGGCGGGAGGAACTGGGGCCAACGTCCTGACTTTC.

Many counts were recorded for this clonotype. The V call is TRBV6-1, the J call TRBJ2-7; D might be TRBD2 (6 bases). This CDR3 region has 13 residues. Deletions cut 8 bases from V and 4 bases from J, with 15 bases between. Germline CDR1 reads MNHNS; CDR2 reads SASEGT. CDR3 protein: CASSHYAGYEQYF. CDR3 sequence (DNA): TGTGCCAGCTCACACTACGCGGGGTACGAGCAGTACTTC.

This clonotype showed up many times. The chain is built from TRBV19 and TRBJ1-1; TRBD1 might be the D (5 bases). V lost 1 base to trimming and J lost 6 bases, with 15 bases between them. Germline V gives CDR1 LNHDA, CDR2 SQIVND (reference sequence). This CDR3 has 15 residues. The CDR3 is CASSIVEGHHAEAFF. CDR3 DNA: TGTGCCAGTAGTATAGTCGAGGGGCACCATGCTGAAGCTTTCTTT. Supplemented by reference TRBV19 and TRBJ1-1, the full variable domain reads DGGITQSPKYLFRKEGQNVTLSCEQNLNHDAMYWYRQDPGQGLRLIYYSQIVNDFQKGDIAEGYSVSREKKESFPLTVTSAQKNPTAFYLCASSIVEGHHAEAFFGQGTRLTVV.

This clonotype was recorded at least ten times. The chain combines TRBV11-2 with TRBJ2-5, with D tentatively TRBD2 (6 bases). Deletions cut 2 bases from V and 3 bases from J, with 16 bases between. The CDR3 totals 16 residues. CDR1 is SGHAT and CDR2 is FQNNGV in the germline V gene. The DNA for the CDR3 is TGTGCCAGCAGCTTACGACGGGTCTGGGAGGAAGAGACCCAGTACTTC. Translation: CASSLRRVWEEETQYF.

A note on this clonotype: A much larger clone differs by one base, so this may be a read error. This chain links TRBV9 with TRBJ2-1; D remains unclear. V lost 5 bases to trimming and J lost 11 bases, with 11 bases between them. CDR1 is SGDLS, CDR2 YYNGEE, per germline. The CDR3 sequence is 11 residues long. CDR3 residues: CASRSDNKQFF. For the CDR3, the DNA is TGTGCCAGCAGGAGTGATAATAAGCAGTTCTTC.

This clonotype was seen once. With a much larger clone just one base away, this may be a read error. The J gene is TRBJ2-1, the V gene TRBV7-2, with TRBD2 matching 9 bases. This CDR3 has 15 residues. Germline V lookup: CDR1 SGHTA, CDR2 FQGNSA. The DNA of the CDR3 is TGTGCCAGCAGCCCTAGCGGGAAGAGGAACAATGAGCACTTCTTC. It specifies CASSPSGKRNNEHFF.